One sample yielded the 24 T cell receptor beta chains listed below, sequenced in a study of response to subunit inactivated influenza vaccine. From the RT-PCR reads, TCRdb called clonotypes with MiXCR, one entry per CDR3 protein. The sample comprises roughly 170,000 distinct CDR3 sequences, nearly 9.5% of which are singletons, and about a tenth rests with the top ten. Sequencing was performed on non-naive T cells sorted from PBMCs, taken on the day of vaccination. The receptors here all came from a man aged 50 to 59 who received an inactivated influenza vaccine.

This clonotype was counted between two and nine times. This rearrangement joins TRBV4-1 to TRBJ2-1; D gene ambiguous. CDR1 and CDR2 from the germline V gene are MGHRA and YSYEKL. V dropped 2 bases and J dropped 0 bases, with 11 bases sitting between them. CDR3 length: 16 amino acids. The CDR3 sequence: CASSQNRASSYNEQFF. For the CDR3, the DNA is TGCGCCAGCAGCCAAAATCGGGCCAGCTCCTACAATGAGCAGTTCTTC.

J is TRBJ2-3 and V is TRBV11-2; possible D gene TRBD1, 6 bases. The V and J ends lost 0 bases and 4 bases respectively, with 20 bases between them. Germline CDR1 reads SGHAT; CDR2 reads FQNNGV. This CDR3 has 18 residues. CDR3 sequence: CASSLDRPGHRIPDTQYF. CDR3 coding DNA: TGTGCCAGCAGCTTAGATCGACCGGGACACCGTATTCCAGATACGCAGTATTTT.

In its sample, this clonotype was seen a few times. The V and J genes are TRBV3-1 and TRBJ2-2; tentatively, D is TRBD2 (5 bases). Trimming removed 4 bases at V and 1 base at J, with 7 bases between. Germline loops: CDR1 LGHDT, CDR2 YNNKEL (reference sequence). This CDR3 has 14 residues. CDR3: CASSPRGNTGELFF. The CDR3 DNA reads TGTGCCAGCAGCCCCCGGGGGAACACCGGGGAGCTGTTTTTT. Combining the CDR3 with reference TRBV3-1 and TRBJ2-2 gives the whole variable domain DTAVSQTPKYLVTQMGNDKSIKCEQNLGHDTMYWYKQDSKKFLKIMFSYNNKELIINETVPNRFSPKSPDKAHLNLHINSLELGDSAVYFCASSPRGNTGELFFGEGSRLTVL.

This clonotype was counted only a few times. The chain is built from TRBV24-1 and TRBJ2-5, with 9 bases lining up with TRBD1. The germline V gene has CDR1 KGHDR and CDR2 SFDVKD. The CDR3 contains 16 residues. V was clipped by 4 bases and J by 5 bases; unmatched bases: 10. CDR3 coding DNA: TGTGCCACCAGTGACCCCCGGACAGGGGATGGTGAGACCCAGTACTTC. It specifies CATSDPRTGDGETQYF.

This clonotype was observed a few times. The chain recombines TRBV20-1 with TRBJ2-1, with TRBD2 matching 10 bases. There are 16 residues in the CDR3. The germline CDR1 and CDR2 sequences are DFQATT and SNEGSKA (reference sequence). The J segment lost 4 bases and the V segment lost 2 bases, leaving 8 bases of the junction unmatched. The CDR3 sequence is CSARNSGGASYNEQFF. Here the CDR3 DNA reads TGCAGTGCTAGAAACAGCGGGGGGGCATCTTACAATGAGCAGTTCTTC.

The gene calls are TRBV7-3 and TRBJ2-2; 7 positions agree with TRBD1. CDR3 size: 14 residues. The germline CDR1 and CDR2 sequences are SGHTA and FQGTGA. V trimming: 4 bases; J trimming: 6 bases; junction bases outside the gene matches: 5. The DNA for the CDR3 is TGTGCCAGCAGCTCACAGGGGAATTCCGGGGAGCTGTTTTTT. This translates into CASSSQGNSGELFF.

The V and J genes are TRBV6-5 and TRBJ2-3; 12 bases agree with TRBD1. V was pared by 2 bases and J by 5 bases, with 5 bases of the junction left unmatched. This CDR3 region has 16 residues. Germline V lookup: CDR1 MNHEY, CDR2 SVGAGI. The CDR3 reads CASSYQGQGAGDTQYF. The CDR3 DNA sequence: TGTGCCAGCAGTTACCAGGGACAGGGGGCGGGAGATACGCAGTATTTT.

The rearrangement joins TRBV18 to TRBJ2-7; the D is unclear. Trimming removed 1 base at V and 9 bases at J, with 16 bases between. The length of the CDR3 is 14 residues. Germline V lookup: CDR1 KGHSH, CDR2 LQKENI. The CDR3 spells CASSPRQIESTQYF. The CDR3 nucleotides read TGTGCCAGCTCACCACGACAAATAGAGTCAACGCAGTACTTC.

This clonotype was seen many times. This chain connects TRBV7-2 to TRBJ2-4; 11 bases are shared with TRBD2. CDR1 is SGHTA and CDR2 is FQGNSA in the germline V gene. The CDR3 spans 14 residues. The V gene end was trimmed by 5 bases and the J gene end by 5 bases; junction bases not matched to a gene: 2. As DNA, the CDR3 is TGTGCCAGCAGCAGGGGACTAGCGGAAAACATTCAGTACTTC. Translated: CASSRGLAENIQYF.

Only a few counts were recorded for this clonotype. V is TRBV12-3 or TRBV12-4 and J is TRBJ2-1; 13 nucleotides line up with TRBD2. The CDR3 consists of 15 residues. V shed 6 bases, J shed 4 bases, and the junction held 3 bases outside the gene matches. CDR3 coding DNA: TGTGCCAGCAGGGGGGGACTAGCGGGATACAATGAGCAGTTCTTC. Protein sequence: CASRGGLAGYNEQFF.

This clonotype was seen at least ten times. CDR3 coding DNA: TGTGCCAGCAGCCGGATCGCAGGAAGTCAGCCCCAGCATTTT. Translated, it gives CASSRIAGSQPQHF. The gene calls are TRBV5-5 and TRBJ1-5; no firm D call. The V gene lost 4 bases and the J gene lost 6 bases, with 14 bases spanning the gap. There are 14 residues in the CDR3. CDR1 and CDR2 (germline): SGHKS, YYEKEE (reference sequence).

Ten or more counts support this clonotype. DNA for the CDR3: TGCAGCGGACGGACAGGCGCGACCACAGATACGCAGTATTTT. Its protein product is CSGRTGATTDTQYF. The chain employs TRBV29-1 and TRBJ2-3; TRBD1 matches at 7 bases. The V and J ends lost 7 bases and 2 bases, in that order; junction bases with no gene match: 9. The CDR3 extends over 14 amino acids. Per the germline V gene, CDR1 is SQVTM and CDR2 is ANQGSEA.

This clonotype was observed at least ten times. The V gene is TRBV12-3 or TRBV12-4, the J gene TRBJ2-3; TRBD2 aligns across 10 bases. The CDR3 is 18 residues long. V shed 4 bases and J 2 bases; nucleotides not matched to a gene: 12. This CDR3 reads CASSSPGLAEKSTDTQYF. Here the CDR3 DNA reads TGTGCCAGCAGTTCTCCCGGACTAGCGGAAAAATCCACAGATACGCAGTATTTT.

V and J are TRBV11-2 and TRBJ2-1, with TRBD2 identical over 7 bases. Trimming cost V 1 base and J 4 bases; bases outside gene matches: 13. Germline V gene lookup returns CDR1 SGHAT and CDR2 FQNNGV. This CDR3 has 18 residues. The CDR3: CASSLVSHGTTKYNEQFF. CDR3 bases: TGTGCCAGCAGCTTAGTTTCCCACGGGACTACCAAATACAATGAGCAGTTCTTC.

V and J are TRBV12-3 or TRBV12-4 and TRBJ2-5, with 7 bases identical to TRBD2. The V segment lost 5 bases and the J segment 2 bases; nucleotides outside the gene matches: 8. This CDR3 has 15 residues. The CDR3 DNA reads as TGTGCCAGCAGTCCTAATAGCGGGTTTCAAGAGACCCAGTACTTC. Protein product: CASSPNSGFQETQYF.

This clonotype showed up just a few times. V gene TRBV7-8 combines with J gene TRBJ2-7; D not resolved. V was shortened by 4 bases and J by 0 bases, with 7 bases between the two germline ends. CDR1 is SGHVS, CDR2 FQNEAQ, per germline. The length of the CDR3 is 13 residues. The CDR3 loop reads CASSSPSSYEQYF. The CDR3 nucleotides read TGTGCCAGCAGCTCCCCTAGCTCCTACGAGCAGTACTTC.

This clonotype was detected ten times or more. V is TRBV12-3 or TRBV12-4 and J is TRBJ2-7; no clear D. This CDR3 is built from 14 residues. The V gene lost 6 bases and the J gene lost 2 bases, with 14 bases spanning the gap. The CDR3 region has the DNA TGTGCCAGCAGACCTCGTATGGGTGCCTACGAGCAGTACTTC. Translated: CASRPRMGAYEQYF.

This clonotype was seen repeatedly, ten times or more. The CDR3 loop reads CSVEFTDTQYF. As DNA, the CDR3 is TGCAGCGTTGAATTTACAGATACGCAGTATTTT. The rearrangement uses TRBV29-1 and TRBJ2-3; D remains ambiguous. CDR3 length: 11 amino acids. The germline V gene has CDR1 SQVTM and CDR2 ANQGSEA. V lost 2 bases, J lost 3 bases, and 3 bases lay in between.

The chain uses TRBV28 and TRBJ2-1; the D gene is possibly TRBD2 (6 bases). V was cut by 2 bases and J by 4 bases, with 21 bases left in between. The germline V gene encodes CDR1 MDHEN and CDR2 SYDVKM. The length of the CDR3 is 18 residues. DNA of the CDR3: TGTGCCAGCAGTTTAGAAGGGTTCAGCCTAGCGACTTACAATGAGCAGTTCTTC. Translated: CASSLEGFSLATYNEQFF.

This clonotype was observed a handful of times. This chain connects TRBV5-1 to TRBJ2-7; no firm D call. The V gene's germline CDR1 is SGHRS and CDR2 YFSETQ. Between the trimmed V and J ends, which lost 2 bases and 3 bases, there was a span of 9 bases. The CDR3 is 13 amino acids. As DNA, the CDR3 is TGCGCCAGCAGCTTAGGAACCTACTACGAGCAGTACTTC. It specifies CASSLGTYYEQYF.

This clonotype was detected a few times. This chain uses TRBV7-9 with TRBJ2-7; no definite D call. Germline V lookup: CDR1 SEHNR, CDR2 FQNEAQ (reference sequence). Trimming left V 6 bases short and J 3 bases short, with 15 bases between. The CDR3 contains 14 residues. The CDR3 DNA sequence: TGTGCCAGCAGTAGTCGCGGACCTAACTACGAGCAGTACTTC. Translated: CASSSRGPNYEQYF.

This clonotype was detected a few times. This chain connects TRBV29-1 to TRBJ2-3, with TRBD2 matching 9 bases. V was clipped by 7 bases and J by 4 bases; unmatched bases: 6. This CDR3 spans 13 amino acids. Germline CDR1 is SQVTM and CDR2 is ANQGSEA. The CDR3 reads CSAGTSLADTQYF. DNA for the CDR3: TGCAGCGCCGGGACTAGCCTGGCAGATACGCAGTATTTT.

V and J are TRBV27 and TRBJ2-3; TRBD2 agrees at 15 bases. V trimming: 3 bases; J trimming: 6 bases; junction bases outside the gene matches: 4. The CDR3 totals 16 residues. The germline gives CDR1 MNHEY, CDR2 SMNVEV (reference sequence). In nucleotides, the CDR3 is TGTGCCAGCAGTTTGGGACTAGCGGGGGGTGAGGATACGCAGTATTTT. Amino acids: CASSLGLAGGEDTQYF.

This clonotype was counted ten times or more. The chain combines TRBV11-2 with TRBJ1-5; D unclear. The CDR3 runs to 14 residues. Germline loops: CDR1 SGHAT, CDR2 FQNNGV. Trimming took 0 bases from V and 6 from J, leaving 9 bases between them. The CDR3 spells CASSLEGFGQPQHF. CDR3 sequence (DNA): TGTGCCAGCAGCTTAGAGGGGTTCGGTCAGCCCCAGCATTTT.